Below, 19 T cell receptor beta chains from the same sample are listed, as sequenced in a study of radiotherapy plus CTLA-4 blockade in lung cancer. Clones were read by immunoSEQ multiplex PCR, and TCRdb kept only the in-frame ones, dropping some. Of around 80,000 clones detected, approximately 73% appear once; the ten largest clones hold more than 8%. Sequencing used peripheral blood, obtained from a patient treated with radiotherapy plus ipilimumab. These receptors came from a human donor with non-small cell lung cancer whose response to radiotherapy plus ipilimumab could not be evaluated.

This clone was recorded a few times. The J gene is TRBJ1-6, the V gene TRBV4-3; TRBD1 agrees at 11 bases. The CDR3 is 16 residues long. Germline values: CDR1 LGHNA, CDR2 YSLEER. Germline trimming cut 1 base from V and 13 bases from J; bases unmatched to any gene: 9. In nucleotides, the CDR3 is TGCGCCAGCAGCCAAGCCGGGACAGGGGGAGTGTGGCCCCTCCACTTT. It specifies CASSQAGTGGVWPLHF.

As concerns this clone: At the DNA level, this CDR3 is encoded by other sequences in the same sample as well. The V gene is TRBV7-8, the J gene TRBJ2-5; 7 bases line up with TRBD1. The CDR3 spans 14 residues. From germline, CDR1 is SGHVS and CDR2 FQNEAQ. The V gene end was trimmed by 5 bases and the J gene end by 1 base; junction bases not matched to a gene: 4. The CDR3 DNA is TGTGCCAGCAGCCCCGCAGGGGGCCAAGAGACCCAGTACTTC. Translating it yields CASSPAGGQETQYF.

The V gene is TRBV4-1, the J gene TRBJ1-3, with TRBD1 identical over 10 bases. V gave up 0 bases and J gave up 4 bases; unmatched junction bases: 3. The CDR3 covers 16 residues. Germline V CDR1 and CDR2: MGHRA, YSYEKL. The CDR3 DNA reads TGCGCCAGCAGCCAAGAAAGGACAGGGGGAGGAAACACCATATATTTT. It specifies CASSQERTGGGNTIYF.

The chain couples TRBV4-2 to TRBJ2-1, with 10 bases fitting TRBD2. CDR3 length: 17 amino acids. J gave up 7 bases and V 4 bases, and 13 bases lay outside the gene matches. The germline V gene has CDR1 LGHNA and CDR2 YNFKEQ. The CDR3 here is CASSRGAGLAGDNEQFF. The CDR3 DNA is TGTGCCAGCAGCCGGGGGGCCGGGCTAGCGGGAGATAATGAGCAGTTCTTC.

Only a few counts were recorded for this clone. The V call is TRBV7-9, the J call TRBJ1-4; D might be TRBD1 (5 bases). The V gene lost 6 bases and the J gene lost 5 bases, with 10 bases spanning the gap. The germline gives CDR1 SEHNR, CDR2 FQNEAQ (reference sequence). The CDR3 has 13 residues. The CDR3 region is CASSIQENEKLFF. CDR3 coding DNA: TGTGCCAGCAGTATACAGGAAAATGAAAAACTGTTTTTT.

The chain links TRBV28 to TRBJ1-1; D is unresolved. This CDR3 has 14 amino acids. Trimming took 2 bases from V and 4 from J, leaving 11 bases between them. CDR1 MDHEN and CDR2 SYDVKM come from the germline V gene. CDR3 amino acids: CASSLLTAGTEAFF. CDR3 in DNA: TGTGCCAGCAGTTTACTCACGGCGGGCACTGAAGCTTTCTTT.

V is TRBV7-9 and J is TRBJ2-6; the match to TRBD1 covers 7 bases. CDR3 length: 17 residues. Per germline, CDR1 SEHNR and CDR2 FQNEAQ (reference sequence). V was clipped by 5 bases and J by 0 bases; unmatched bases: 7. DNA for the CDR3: TGTGCCAGCAGCATCCGACAGGGCTACTCTGGGGCCAACGTCCTGACTTTC. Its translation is CASSIRQGYSGANVLTF.

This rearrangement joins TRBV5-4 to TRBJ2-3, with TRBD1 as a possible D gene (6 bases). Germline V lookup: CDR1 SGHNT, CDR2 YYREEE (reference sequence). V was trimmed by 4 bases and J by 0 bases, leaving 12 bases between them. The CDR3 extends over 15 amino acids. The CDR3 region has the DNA TGTGCCAGCAGCCCCCGGACAGTTAGCACAGATACGCAGTATTTT. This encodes CASSPRTVSTDTQYF.

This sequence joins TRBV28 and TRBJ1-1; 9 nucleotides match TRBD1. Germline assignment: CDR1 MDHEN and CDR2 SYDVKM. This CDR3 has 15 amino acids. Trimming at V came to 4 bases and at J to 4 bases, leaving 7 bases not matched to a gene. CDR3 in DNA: TGTGCCAGCAGTTCTCAGGGACAGGGTGTCACTGAAGCTTTCTTT. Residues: CASSSQGQGVTEAFF.

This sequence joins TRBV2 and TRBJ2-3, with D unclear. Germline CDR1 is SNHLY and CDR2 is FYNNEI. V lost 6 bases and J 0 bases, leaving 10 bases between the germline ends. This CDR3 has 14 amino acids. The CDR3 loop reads CASRGGTSTDTQYF. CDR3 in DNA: TGTGCCAGCAGAGGCGGCACTAGCACAGATACGCAGTATTTT.

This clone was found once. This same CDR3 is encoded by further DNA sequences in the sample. The CDR3, as DNA: TGTGCCAGCAGTCCCACAGCGAACACTGAAGCTTTCTTT. This sequence encodes CASSPTANTEAFF. The chain recombines TRBV6-6 with TRBJ1-1; D ambiguous. The CDR3 totals 13 residues. Deletions cut 5 bases from V and 1 base from J, with 8 bases between. The V gene's germline CDR1 is MNHNY and CDR2 SVGAGI (reference sequence).

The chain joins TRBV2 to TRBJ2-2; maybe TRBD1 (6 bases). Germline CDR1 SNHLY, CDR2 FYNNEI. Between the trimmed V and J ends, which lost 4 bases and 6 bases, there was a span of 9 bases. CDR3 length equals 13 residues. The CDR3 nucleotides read TGTGCCAGCAGTGGACAGGTGGCCGGGGAGCTGTTTTTT. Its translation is CASSGQVAGELFF.

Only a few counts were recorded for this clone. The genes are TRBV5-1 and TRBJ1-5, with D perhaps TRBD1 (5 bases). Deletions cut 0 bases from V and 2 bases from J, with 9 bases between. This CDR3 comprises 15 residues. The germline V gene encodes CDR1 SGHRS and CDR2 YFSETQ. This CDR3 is CASSLGPGGNQPQHF. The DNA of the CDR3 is TGCGCCAGCAGCTTGGGGCCGGGGGGCAATCAGCCCCAGCATTTT.

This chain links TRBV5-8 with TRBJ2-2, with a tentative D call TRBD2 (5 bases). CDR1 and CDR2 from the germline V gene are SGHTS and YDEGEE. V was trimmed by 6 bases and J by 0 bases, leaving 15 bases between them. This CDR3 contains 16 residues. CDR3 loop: CASTPRVTTNTGELFF. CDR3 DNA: TGTGCCAGCACCCCCCGGGTGACTACGAACACCGGGGAGCTGTTTTTT.

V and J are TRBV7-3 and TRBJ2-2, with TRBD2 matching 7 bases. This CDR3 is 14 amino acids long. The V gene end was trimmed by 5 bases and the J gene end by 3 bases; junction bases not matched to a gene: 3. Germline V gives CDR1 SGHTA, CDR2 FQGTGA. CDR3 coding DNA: TGTGCCAGCAGCCATGGGAGGGACACCGGGGAGCTGTTTTTT. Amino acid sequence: CASSHGRDTGELFF.

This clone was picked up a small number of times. CDR3 nucleotides: TGTGCCAGCAGCTTAGCGGGGAGGAACACTGAAGCTTTCTTT. Residues: CASSLAGRNTEAFF. The chain has TRBV7-9 and TRBJ1-1; no clear D gene. V was cut by 0 bases and J by 1 base, with 6 bases left in between. Germline V gene sequence: CDR1 SEHNR, CDR2 FQNEAQ (reference sequence). The CDR3 totals 14 residues.

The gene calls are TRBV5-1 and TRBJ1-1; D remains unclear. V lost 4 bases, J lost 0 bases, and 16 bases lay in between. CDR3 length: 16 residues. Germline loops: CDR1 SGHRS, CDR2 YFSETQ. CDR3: CASSPSLNEMNTEAFF. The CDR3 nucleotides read TGCGCCAGCAGCCCCTCGCTGAACGAGATGAACACTGAAGCTTTCTTT. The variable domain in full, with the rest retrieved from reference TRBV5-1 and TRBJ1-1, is KAGVTQTPRYLIKTRGQQVTLSCSPISGHRSVSWYQQTPGQGLQFLFEYFSETQRNKGNFPGRFSGRQFSNSRSEMNVSTLELGDSALYLCASSPSLNEMNTEAFFGQGTRLTVV.

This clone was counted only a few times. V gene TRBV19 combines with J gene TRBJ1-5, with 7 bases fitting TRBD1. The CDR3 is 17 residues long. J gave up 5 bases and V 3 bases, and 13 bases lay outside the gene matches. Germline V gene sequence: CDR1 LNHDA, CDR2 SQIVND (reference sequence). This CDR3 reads CASSMRDRVLADQPQHF. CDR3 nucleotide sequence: TGTGCCAGTAGTATGAGGGACAGAGTATTGGCCGATCAGCCCCAGCATTTT.

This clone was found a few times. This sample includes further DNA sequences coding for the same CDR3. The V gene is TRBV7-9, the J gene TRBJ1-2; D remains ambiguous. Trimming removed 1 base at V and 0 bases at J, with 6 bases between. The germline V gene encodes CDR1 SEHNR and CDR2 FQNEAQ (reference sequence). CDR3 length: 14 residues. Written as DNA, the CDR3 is TGTGCCAGCAGCTTAGGTACGGCTAACTATGGCTACACCTTC. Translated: CASSLGTANYGYTF.